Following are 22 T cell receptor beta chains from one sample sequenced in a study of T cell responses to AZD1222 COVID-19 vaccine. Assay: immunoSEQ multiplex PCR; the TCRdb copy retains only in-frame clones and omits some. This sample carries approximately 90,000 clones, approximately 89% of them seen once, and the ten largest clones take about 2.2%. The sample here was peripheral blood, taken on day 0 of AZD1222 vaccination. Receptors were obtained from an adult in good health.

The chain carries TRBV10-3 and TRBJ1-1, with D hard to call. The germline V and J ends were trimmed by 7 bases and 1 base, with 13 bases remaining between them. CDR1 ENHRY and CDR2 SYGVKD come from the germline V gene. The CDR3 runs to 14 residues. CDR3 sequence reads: CAINEEGWNTEAFF. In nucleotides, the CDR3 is TGTGCCATCAACGAAGAGGGCTGGAACACTGAAGCTTTCTTT.

CDR3 residues: CASSPGQITYEQYF. The CDR3, as DNA: TGTGCCAGCAGTCCGGGACAGATAACCTACGAGCAGTACTTC. The J gene is TRBJ2-7, the V gene TRBV6-5; 7 bases line up with TRBD1. Germline CDR1 reads MNHEY; CDR2 reads SVGAGI. The junction had 6 bases not matched to a gene; V was cut back by 5 bases and J by 2 bases. The CDR3 runs 14 residues.

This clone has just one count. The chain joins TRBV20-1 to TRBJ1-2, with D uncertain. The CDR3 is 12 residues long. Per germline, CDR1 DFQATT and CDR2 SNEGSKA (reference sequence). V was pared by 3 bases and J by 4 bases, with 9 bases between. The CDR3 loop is CSASVPSYGYTF. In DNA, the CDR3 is TGCAGTGCTAGTGTTCCTTCCTATGGCTACACCTTC.

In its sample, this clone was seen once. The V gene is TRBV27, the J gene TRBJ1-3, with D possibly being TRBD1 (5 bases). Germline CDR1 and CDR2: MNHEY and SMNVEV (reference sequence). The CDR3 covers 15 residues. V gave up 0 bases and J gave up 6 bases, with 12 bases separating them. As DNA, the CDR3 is TGTGCCAGCAGTTTATCCCCCCGGGACGAAAACACCATATATTTT. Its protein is CASSLSPRDENTIYF.

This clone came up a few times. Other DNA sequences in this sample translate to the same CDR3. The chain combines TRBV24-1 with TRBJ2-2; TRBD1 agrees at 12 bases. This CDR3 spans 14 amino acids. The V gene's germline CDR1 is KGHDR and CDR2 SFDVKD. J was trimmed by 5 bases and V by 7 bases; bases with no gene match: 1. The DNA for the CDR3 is TGTGCCACCAGGGGACAGGGGGCAACCGGGGAGCTGTTTTTT. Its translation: CATRGQGATGELFF.

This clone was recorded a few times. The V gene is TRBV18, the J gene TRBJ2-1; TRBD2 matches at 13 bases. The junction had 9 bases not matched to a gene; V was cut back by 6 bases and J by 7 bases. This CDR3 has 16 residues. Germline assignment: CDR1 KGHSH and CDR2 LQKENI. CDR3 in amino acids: CASSWGTSGTVNEQFF. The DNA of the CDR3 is TGTGCCAGCTCTTGGGGGACTAGCGGGACCGTAAATGAGCAGTTCTTC. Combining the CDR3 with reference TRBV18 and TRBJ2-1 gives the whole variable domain NAGVMQNPRHLVRRRGQEARLRCSPMKGHSHVYWYRQLPEEGLKFMVYLQKENIIDESGMPKERFSAEFPKEGPSILRIQQVVRGDSAAYFCASSWGTSGTVNEQFFGPGTRLTVL.

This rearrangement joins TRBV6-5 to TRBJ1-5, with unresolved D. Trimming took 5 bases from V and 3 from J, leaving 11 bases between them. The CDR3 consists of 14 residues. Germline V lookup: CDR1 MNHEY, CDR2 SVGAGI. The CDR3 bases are TGTGCCAGCAGTCGCGACGGAAACAATCAGCCCCAGCATTTT. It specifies CASSRDGNNQPQHF.

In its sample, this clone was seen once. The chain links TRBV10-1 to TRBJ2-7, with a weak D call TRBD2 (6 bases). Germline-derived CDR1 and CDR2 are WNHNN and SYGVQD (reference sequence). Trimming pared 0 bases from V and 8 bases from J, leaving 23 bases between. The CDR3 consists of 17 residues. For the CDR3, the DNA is TGCGCCAGCAGTGAGTCTAGTGGAGGACTAAATTCGGTCAAGCAGTACTTC. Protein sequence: CASSESSGGLNSVKQYF.

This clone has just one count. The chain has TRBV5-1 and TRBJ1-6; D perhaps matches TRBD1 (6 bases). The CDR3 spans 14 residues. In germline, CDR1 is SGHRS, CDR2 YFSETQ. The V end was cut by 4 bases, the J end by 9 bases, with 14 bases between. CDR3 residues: CASSHRQEGSPLHF. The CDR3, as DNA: TGCGCCAGCAGCCACCGACAGGAAGGTTCACCCCTCCACTTT.

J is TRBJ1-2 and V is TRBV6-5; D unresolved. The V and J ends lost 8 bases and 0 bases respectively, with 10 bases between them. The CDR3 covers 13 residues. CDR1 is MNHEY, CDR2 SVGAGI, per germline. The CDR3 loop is CASRATANYGYTF. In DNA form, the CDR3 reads TGTGCCAGCCGGGCAACCGCTAACTATGGCTACACCTTC.

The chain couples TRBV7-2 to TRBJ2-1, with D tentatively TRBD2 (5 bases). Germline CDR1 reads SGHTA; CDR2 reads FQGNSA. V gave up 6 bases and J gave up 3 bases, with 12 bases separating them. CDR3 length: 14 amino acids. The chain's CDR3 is CASRIDYNYNEQFF. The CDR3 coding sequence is TGTGCCAGCAGGATAGACTACAACTACAATGAGCAGTTCTTC.

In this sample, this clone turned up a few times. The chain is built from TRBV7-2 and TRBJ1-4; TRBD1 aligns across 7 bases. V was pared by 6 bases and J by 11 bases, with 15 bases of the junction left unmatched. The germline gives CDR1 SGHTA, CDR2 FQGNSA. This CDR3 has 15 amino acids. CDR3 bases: TGTGCCAGCAGGGGCGGATGGGACAGCAGTGAGAAACTGTTTTTT. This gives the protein CASRGGWDSSEKLFF.

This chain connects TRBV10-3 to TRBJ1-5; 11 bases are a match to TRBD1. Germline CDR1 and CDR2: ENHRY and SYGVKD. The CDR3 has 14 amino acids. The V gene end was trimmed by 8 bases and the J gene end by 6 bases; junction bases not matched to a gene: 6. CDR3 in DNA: TGTGCCATCGCTGTGGGACAGGGGGTTCAGCCCCAGCATTTT. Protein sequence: CAIAVGQGVQPQHF.

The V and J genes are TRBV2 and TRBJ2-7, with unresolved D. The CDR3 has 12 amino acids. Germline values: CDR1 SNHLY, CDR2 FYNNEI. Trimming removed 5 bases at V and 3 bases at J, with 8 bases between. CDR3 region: CASSYRHYEQYF. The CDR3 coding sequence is TGTGCCAGCAGTTACCGACACTACGAGCAGTACTTC.

The CDR3 nucleotides are TGTGCCAGTAGCAGACAGGGGAGGACCGGGGAGCTGTTTTTT. The encoded protein is CASSRQGRTGELFF. The V call is TRBV19, the J call TRBJ2-2; 8 bases align to TRBD1. V shed 6 bases, J shed 5 bases, and the junction held 5 bases outside the gene matches. CDR3 size: 14 residues. Per the germline V gene, CDR1 is LNHDA and CDR2 is SQIVND (reference sequence).

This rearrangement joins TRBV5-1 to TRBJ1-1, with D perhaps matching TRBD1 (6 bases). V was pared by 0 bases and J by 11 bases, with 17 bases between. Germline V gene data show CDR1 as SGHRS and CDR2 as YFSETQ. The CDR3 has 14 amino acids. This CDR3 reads CASSLELGAPHAFF. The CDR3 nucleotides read TGCGCCAGCAGCTTGGAACTGGGGGCCCCCCATGCTTTCTTT. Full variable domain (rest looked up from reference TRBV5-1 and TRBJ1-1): KAGVTQTPRYLIKTRGQQVTLSCSPISGHRSVSWYQQTPGQGLQFLFEYFSETQRNKGNFPGRFSGRQFSNSRSEMNVSTLELGDSALYLCASSLELGAPHAFFGQGTRLTVV.

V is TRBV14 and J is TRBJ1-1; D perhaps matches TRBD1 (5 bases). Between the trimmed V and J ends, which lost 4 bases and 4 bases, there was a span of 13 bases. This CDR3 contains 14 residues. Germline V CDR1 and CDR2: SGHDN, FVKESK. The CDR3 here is CASSRDSRPTEAFF. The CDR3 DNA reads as TGTGCCAGCAGCCGGGACTCGAGACCCACTGAAGCTTTCTTT.

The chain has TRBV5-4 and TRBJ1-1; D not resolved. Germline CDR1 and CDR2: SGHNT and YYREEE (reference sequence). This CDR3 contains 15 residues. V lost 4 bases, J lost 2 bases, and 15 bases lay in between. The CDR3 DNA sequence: TGTGCCAGCAGCCCCCCTAGCGGGAGAAACACTGAAGCTTTCTTT. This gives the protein CASSPPSGRNTEAFF.

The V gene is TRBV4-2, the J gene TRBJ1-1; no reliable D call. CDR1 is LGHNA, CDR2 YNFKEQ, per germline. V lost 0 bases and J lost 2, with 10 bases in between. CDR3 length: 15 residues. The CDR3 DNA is TGTGCCAGCAGCCAAGATAAGAAATCCAACACTGAAGCTTTCTTT. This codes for CASSQDKKSNTEAFF.

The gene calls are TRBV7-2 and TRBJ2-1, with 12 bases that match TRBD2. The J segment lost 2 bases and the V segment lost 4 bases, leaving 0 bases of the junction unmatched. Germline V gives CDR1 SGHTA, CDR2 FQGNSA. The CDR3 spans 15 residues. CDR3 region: CASSWTSGAYNEQFF. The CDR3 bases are TGTGCCAGCAGCTGGACTAGCGGGGCCTACAATGAGCAGTTCTTC.

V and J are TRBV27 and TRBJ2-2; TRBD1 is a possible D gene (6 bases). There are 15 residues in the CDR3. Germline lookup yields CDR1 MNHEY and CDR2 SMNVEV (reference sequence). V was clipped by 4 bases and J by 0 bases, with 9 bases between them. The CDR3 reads CASSSGQTNTGELFF. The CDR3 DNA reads TGTGCCAGCAGTTCTGGACAGACGAACACCGGGGAGCTGTTTTTT.

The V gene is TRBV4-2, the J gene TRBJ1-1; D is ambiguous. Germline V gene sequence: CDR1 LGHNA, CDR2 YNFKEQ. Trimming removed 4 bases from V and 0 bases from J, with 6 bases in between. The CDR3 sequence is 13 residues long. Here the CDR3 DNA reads TGTGCCAGCAGCCCGAGGATGAACACTGAAGCTTTCTTT. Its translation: CASSPRMNTEAFF.